The source of this T cell receptor (beta chain) is a study of blood T cell repertoires in COVID-19. Study details: Sources were T cells, B-cell-depleted T cells, or PBMCs; the material itself was cDNA or gDNA.

In the authors' workflow: Amplification with reference gene primers provided the estimates of nucleated cell counts. TCRdb's copy holds only in-frame clones and misses some; the assay was immunoSEQ multiplex PCR. Clone size and the V and J calls come from that table; the DNA yielded D and trimming. This sample carries roughly 300,000 clones, 92% of them seen once, and the ten largest clones take about a fifth. Those who participated ranged in age from roughly 18 to 95 years and resided in roughly 26 US areas. In Cohort 3, a recovered donor had either two negative PCRs, clearance, or symptom resolution. This clonotype originated in a woman aged 25 to 39 who had recovered from COVID-19. Specimen: PBMCs or T cells enriched from blood (not recorded which).

CDR3 in DNA: TGTGCCAGCAGTACGGTTCGAGCGGGGGGGACAACGTGGACCGGGGAGCTGTTTTTT. Protein product: CASSTVRAGGTTWTGELFF. The chain recombines TRBV6-2 or TRBV6-3 with TRBJ2-2; 10 bases match TRBD2. CDR1 is MNHEY and CDR2 is SVGEGT in the germline V gene. The J segment lost 5 bases and the V segment lost 5 bases, leaving 17 bases of the junction unmatched. The CDR3 covers 19 residues.